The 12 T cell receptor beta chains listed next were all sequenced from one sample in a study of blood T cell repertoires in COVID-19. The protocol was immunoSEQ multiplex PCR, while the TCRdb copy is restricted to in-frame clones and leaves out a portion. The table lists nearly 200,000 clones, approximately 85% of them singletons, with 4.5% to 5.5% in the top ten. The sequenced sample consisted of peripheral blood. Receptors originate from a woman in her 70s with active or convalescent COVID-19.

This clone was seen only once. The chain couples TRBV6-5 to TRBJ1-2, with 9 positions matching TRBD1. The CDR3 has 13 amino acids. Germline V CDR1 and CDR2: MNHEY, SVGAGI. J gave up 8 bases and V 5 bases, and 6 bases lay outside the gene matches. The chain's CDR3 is CASSIQGAKGYTF. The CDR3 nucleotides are TGTGCCAGCAGTATACAGGGGGCGAAGGGCTACACCTTC.

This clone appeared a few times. This CDR3 is CASSRRLAGGYEQYF. For the CDR3, the DNA is TGTGCCAGCAGTCGCAGACTAGCGGGAGGCTACGAGCAGTACTTC. The chain has TRBV28 and TRBJ2-7; 13 bases are shared with TRBD2. V shed 5 bases, J shed 3 bases, and the junction held 4 bases outside the gene matches. The CDR3 is 15 residues long. CDR1 and CDR2 from the germline V gene are MDHEN and SYDVKM.

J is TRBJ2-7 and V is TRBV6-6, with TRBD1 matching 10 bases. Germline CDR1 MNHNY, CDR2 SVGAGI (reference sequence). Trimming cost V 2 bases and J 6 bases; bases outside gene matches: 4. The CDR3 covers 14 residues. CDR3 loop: CASSYDRGRREQYF. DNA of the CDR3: TGTGCCAGCAGTTACGACAGGGGGCGACGCGAGCAGTACTTC.

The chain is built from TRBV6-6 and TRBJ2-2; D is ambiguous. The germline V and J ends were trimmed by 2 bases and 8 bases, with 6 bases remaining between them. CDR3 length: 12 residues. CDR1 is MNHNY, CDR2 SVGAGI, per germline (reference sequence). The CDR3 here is CASSYEVGELFF. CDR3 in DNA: TGTGCCAGCAGTTACGAGGTTGGGGAGCTGTTTTTT.

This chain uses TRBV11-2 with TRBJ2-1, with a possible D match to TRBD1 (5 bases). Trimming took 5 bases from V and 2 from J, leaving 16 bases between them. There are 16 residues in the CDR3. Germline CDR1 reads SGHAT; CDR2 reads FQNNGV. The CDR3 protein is CASSPLGSGPYNEQFF. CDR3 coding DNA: TGTGCCAGCAGCCCCCTAGGGTCAGGGCCCTACAATGAGCAGTTCTTC.

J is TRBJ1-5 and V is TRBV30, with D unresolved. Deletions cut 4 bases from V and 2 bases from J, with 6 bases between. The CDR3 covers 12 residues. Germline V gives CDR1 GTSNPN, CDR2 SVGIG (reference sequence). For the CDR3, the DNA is TGTGCCTGGATTCAGGGCAATCAGCCCCAGCATTTT. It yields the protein CAWIQGNQPQHF.

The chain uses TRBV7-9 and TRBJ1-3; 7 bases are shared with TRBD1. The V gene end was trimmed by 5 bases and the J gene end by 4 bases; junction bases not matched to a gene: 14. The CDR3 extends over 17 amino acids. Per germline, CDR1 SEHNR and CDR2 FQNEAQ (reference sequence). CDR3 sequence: CASSLWTGGFSGNTIYF. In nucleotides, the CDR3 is TGTGCCAGCAGCCTTTGGACAGGTGGTTTCTCCGGAAACACCATATATTTT.

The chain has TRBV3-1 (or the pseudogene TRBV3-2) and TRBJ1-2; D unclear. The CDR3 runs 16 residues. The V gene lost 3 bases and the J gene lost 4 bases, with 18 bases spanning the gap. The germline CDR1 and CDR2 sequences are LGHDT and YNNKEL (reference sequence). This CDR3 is CASSQRGRRSGYGYTF. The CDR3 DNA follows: TGTGCCAGCAGCCAGCGAGGCAGACGGTCTGGCTATGGCTACACCTTC.

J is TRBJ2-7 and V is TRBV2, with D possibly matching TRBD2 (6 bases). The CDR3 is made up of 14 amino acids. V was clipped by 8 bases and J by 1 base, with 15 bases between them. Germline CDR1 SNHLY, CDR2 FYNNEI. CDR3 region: CASGGGTSSYEQYF. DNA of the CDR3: TGTGCCAGCGGAGGCGGGACTTCTTCCTACGAGCAGTACTTC.

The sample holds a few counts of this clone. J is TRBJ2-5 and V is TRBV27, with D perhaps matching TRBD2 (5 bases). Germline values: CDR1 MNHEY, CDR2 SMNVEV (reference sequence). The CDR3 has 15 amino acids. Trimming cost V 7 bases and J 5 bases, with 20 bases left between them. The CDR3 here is CASTLYAGSSETQYF. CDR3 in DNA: TGTGCCAGCACCCTCTATGCGGGTTCCAGCGAGACCCAGTACTTC.

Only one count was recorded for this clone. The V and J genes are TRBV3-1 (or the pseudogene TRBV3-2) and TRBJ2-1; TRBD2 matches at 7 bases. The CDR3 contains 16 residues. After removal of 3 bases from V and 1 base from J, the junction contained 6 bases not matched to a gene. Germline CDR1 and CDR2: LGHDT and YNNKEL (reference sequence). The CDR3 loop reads CASSQIGGRSYNEQFF. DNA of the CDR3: TGTGCCAGCAGCCAGATCGGGGGGAGGTCCTACAATGAGCAGTTCTTC.

CDR3 region: CASSVTPGEGTEAFF. The CDR3 nucleotides read TGTGCCAGCAGCGTAACCCCAGGGGAAGGCACTGAAGCTTTCTTT. The chain uses TRBV9 and TRBJ1-1; maybe TRBD1 (6 bases). Trimming took 1 base from V and 4 from J, leaving 14 bases between them. The CDR3 has 15 amino acids. CDR1 SGDLS and CDR2 YYNGEE come from the germline V gene.